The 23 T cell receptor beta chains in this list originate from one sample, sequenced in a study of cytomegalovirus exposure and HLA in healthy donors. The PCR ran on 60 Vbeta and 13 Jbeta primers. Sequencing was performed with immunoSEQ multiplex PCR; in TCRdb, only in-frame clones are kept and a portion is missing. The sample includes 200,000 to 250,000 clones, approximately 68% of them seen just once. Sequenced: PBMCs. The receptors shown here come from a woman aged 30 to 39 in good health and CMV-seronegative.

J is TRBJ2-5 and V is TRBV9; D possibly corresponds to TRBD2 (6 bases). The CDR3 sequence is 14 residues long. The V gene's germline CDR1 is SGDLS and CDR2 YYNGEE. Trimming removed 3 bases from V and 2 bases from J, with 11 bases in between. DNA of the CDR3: TGTGCCAGCAGCGACTATGGGACTCAAGAGACCCAGTACTTC. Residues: CASSDYGTQETQYF.

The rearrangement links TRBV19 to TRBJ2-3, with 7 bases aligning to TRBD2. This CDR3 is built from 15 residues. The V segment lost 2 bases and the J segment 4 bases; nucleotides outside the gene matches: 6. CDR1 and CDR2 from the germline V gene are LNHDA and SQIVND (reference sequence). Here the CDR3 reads CASSIMLAVADTQYF. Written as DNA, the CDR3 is TGTGCCAGTAGTATAATGCTAGCGGTCGCAGATACGCAGTATTTT.

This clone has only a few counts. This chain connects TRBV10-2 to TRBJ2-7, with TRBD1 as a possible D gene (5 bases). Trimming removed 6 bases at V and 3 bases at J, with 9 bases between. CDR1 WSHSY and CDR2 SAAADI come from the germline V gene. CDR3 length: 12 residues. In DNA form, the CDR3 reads TGCGCCAGCAGGGACAAAGACTACGAGCAGTACTTC. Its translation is CASRDKDYEQYF.

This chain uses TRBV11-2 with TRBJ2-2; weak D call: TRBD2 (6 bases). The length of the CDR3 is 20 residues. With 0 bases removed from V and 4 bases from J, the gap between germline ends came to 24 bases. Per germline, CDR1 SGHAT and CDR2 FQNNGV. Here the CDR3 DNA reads TGTGCCAGCAGCTTAGATCAATGGGGTGGGGGGATCGGGTTCACCGGGGAGCTGTTTTTT. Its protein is CASSLDQWGGGIGFTGELFF.

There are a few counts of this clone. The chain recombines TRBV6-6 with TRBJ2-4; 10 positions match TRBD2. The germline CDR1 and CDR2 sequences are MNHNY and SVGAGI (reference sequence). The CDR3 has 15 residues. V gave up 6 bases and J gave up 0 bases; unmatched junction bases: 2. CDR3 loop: CASSWTSGAKNIQYF. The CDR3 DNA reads TGTGCCAGCAGCTGGACTAGCGGAGCCAAAAACATTCAGTACTTC.

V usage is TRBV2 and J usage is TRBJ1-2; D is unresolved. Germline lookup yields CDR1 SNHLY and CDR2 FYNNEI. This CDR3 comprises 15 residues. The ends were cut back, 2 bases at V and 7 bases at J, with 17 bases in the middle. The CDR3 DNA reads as TGTGCCAGCAGTGAATTGAGTAGCGGATTGGGTGGCTACACCTTC. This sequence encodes CASSELSSGLGGYTF.

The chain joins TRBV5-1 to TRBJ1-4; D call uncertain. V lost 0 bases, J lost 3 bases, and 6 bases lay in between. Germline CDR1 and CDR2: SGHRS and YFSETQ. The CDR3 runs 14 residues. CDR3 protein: CASSLDPANEKLFF. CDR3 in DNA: TGCGCCAGCAGCTTGGACCCAGCTAATGAAAAACTGTTTTTT.

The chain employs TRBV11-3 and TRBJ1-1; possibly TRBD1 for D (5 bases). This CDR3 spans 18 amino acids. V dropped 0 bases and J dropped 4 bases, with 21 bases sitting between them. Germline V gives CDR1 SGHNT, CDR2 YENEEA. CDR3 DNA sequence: TGTGCCAGCAGCTTAGATCTCTTGGGGCGGCAGGGCTCCACTGAAGCTTTCTTT. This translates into CASSLDLLGRQGSTEAFF.

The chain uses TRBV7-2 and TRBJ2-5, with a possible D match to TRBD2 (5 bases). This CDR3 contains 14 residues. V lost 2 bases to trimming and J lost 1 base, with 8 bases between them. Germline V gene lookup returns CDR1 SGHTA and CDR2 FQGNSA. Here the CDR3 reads CASSLQDFQETQYF. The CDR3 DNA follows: TGTGCCAGCAGCTTACAGGACTTCCAAGAGACCCAGTACTTC.

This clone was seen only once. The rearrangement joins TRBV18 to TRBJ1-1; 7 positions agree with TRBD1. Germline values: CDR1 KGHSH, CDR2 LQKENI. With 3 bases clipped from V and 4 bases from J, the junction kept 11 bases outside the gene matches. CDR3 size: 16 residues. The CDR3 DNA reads TGTGCCAGCTCACCCCGACAGGGCAACCTGGCCACTGAAGCTTTCTTT. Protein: CASSPRQGNLATEAFF.

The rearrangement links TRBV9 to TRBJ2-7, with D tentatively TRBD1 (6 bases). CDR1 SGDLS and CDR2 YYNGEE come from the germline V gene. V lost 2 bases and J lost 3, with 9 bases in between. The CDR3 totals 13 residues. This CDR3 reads CASSVRQVYEQYF. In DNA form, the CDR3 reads TGTGCCAGCAGCGTTCGACAGGTCTACGAGCAGTACTTC.

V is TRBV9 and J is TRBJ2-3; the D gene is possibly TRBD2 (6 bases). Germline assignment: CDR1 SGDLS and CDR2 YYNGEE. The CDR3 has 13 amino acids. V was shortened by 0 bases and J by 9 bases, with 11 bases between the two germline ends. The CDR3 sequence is CASSVEELATQYF. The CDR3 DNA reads TGTGCCAGCAGCGTAGAGGAACTAGCCACGCAGTATTTT.

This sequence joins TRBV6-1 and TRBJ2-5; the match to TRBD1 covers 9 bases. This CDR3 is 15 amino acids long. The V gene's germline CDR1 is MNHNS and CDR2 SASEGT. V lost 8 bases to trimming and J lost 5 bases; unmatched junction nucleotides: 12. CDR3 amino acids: CASYRRTGVGETQYF. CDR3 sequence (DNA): TGTGCCAGCTATCGCCGGACAGGGGTTGGGGAGACCCAGTACTTC.

Here the CDR3 DNA reads TGTGCCAGCAGCGGAGGACTAGGATACCAAGAGACCCAGTACTTC. Translated: CASSGGLGYQETQYF. V usage is TRBV9 and J usage is TRBJ2-5; 7 bases line up with TRBD2. This CDR3 comprises 15 residues. Trimming removed 3 bases from V and 0 bases from J; junction bases left unmatched: 5. Germline CDR1 is SGDLS and CDR2 is YYNGEE.

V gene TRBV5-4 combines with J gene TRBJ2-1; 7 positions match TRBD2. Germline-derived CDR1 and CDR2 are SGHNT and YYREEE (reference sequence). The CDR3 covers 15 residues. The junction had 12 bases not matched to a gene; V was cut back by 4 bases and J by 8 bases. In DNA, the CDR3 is TGTGCCAGCAGCCCGGGTGGACTAGGAGGGGATGAGCAGTTCTTC. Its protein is CASSPGGLGGDEQFF. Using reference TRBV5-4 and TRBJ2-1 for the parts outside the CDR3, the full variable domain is ETGVTQSPTHLIKTRGQQVTLRCSSQSGHNTVSWYQQALGQGPQFIFQYYREEENGRGNFPPRFSGLQFPNYSSELNVNALELDDSALYLCASSPGGLGGDEQFFGPGTRLTVL.

The chain's CDR3 is CASSPDNNSGNTIYF. The CDR3 nucleotides are TGTGCCAGCTCACCAGACAACAACTCTGGAAACACCATATATTTT. V and J are TRBV18 and TRBJ1-3, with D hard to call. The CDR3 sequence is 15 residues long. The germline V and J ends were trimmed by 2 bases and 0 bases, with 8 bases remaining between them. Germline assignment: CDR1 KGHSH and CDR2 LQKENI.

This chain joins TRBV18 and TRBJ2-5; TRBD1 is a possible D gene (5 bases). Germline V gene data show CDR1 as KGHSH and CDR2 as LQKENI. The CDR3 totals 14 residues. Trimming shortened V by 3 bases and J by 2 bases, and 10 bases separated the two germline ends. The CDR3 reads CASSPETAQETQYF. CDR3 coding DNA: TGTGCCAGCTCACCGGAGACAGCTCAAGAGACCCAGTACTTC.

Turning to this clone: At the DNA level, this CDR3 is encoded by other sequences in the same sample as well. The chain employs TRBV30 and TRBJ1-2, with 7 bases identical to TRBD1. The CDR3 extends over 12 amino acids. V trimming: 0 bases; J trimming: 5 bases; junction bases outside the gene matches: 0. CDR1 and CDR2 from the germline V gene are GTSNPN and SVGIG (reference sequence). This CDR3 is CAWSVQGYGYTF. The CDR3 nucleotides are TGTGCCTGGAGTGTACAGGGGTATGGCTACACCTTC.

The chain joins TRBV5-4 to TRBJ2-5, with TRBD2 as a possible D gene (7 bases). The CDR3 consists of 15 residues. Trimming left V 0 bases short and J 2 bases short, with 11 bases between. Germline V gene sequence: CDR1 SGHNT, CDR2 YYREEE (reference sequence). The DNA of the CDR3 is TGTGCCAGCAGCTTGGCGGGGGGCTCTCAAGAGACCCAGTACTTC. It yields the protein CASSLAGGSQETQYF.

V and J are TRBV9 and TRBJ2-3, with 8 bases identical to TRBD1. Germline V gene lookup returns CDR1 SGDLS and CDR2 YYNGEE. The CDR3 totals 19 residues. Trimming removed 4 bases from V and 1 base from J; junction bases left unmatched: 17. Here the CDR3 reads CASSPRTGSSTSRTDTQYF. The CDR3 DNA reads TGTGCCAGCAGCCCCCGGACAGGGAGCTCCACCTCCCGCACAGATACGCAGTATTTT.

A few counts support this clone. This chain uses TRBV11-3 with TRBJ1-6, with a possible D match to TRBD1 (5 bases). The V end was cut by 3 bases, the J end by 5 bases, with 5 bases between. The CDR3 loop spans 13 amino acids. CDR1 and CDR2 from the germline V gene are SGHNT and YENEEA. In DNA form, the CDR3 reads TGTGCCAGCAGCTTCAGGGATAATTCACCCCTCCACTTT. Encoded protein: CASSFRDNSPLHF.

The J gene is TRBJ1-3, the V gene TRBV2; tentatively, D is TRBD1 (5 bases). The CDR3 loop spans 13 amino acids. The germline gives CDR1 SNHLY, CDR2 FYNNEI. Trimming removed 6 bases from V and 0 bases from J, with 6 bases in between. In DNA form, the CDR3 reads TGTGCCAGCAGGGACACCTCTGGAAACACCATATATTTT. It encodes CASRDTSGNTIYF.

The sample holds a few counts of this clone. This CDR3 reads CASRNRGLTTEAFF. The CDR3 DNA reads TGTGCCAGCAGGAACAGGGGGCTTACGACTGAAGCTTTCTTT. J is TRBJ1-1 and V is TRBV6-6; 9 bases align to TRBD1. CDR1 and CDR2 (germline): MNHNY, SVGAGI (reference sequence). The junction had 7 bases not matched to a gene; V was cut back by 6 bases and J by 5 bases. This CDR3 contains 14 residues.